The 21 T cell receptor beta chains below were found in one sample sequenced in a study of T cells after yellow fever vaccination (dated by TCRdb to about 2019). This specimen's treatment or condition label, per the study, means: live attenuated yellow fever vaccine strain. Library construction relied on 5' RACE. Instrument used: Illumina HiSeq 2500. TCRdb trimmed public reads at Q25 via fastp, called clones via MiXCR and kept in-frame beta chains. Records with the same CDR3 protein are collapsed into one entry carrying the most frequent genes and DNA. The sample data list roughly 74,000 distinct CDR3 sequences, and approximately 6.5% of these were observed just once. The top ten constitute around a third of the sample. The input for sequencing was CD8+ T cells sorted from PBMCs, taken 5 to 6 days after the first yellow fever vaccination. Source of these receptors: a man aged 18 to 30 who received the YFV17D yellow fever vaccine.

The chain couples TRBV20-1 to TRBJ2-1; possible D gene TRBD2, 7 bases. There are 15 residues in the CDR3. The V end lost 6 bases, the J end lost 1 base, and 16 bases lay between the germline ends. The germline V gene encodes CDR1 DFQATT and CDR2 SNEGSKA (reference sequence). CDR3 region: CSAPLRGGSYNEQFF. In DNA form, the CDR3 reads TGCAGTGCCCCCCTTAGGGGGGGGTCCTACAATGAGCAGTTCTTC.

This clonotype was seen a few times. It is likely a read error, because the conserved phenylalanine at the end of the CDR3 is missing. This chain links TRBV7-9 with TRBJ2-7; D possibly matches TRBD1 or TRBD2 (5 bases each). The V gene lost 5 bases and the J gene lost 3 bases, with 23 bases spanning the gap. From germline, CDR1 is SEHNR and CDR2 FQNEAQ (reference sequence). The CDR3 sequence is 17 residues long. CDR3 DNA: TGTGCCAGCAGCCCCCGGGACCTTGGCGAGTACTTCTACGAGCAGTACCTC. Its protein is CASSPRDLGEYFYEQYL.

This CDR3 is CASSFGTGLYEQYV. In nucleotides, the CDR3 is TGTGCCAGCAGCTTTGGGACAGGTCTCTACGAGCAGTACGTC. The V call is TRBV11-2, the J call TRBJ2-7; 8 bases are a match to TRBD1. CDR3 size: 14 residues. J was trimmed by 3 bases and V by 3 bases; bases with no gene match: 4. CDR1 is SGHAT, CDR2 FQNNGV, per germline.

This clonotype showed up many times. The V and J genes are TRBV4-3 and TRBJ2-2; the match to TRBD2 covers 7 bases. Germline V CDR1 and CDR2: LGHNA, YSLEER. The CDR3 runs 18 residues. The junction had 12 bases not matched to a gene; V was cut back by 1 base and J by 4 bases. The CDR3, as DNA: TGCGCCAGCAGCCAAGTGTCTGAGCGGGGAATCGGCACCGGGGAGCTGTTTTTT. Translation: CASSQVSERGIGTGELFF.

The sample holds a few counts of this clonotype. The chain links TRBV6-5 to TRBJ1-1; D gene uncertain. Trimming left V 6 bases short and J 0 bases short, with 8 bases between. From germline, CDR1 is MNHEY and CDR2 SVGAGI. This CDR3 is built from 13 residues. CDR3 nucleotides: TGTGCCAGCAGCGGGGTACTGAACACTGAAGCTTTCTTT. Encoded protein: CASSGVLNTEAFF.

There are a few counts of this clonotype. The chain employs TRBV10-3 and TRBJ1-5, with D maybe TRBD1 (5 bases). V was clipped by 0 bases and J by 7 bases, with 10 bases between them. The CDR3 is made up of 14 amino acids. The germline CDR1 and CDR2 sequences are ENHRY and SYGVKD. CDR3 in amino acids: CAISESGGGQPQHF. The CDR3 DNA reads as TGTGCCATCAGTGAGTCTGGGGGAGGACAGCCCCAGCATTTT.

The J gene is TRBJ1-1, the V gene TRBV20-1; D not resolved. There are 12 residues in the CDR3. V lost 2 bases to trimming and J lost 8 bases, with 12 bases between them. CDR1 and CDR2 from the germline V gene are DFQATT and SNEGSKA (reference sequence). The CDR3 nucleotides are TGCAGTGCTAGAAAAATGGGTTCCGAAGCTTTCTTT. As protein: CSARKMGSEAFF.

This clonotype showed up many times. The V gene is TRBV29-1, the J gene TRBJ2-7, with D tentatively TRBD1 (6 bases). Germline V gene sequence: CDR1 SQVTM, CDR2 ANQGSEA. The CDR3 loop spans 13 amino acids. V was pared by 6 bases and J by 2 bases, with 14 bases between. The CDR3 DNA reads TGCAGCGTAGAGCTGGGGGCCCCCTACGAGCAGTACTTC. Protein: CSVELGAPYEQYF.

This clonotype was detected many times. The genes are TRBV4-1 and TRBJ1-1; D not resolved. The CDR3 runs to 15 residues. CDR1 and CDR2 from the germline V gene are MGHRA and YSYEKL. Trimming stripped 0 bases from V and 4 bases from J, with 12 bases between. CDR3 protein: CASSQEPRVRTEAFF. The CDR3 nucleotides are TGCGCCAGCAGCCAAGAGCCTCGGGTTCGCACTGAAGCTTTCTTT.

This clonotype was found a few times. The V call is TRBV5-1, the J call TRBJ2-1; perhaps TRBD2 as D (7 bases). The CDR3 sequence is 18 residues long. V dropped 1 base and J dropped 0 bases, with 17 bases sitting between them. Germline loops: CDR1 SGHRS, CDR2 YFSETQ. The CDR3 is CASSLWGGGQNSYNEQFF. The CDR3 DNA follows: TGCGCCAGCAGCTTGTGGGGCGGGGGCCAAAACTCCTACAATGAGCAGTTCTTC.

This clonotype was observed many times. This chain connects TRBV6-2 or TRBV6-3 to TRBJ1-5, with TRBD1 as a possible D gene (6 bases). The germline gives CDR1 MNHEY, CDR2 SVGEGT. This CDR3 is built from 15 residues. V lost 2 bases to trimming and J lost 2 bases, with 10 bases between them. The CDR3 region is CASSYAGEGNQPQHF. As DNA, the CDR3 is TGTGCCAGCAGTTACGCAGGGGAGGGCAATCAGCCCCAGCATTTT.

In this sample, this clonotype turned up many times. CDR3 sequence reads: CASSPGTGLDEQYV. In DNA, the CDR3 is TGCGCCAGCAGCCCCGGGACAGGGCTCGACGAGCAGTACGTC. This rearrangement joins TRBV5-1 to TRBJ2-7, with TRBD1 identical over 9 bases. The CDR3 spans 14 residues. V dropped 4 bases and J dropped 5; count of bases not matched to a gene: 7. Germline CDR1 is SGHRS and CDR2 is YFSETQ.

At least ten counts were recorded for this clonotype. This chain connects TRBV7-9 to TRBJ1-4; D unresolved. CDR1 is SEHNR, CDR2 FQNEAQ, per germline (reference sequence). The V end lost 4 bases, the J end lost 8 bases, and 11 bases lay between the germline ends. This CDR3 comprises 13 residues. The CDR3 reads CASSSSLREKLFF. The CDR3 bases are TGTGCCAGCAGCTCATCGCTGAGGGAAAAACTGTTTTTT.

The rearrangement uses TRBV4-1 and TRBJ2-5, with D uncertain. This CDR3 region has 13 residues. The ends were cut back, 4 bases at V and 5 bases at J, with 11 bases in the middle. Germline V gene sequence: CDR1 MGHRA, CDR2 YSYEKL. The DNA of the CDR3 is TGCGCCAGCAGCCGACGTCTAGAGGAGACCCAGTACTTC. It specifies CASSRRLEETQYF.

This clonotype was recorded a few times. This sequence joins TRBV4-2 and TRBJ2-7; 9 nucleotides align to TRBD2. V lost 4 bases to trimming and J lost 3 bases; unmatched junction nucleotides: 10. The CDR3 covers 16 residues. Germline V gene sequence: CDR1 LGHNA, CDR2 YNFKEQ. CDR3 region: CASSPELTSGYYEQYF. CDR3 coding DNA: TGTGCCAGCAGCCCAGAATTGACTAGCGGCTACTACGAGCAGTACTTC.

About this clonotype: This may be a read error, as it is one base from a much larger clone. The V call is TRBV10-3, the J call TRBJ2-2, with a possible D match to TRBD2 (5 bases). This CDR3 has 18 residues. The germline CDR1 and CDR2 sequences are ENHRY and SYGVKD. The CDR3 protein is CAISPSEGQIHNTVELFF. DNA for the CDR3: TGTGCCATCAGTCCCTCCGAGGGCCAGATCCACAACACCGTGGAGCTGTTTTTT.

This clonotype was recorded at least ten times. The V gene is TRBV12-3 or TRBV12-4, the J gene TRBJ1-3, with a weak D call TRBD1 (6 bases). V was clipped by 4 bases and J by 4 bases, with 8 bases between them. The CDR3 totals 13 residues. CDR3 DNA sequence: TGTGCCAGCAGTTCCGACAGGGGAAACACCATATATTTT. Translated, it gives CASSSDRGNTIYF.

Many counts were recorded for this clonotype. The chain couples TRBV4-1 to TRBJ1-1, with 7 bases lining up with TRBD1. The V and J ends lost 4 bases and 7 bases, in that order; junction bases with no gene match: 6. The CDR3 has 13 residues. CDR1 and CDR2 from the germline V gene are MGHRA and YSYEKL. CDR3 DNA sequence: TGCGCCAGCAGCCCTCGGACAGGATATGAAGCTTTCTTT. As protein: CASSPRTGYEAFF.

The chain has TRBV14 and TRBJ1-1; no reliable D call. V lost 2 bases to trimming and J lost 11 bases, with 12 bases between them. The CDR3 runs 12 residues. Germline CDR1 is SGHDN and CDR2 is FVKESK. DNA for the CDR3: TGTGCCAGCAGCCAATCCAGCAGTCGCGCTTTCTTT. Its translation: CASSQSSSRAFF.

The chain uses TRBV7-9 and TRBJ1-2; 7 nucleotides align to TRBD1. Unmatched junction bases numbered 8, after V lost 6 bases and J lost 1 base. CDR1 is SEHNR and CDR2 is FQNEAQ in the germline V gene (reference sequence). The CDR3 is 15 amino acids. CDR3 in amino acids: CASSLGTANNYGYTF. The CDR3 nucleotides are TGTGCCAGCAGTCTTGGGACAGCTAATAACTATGGCTACACCTTC.

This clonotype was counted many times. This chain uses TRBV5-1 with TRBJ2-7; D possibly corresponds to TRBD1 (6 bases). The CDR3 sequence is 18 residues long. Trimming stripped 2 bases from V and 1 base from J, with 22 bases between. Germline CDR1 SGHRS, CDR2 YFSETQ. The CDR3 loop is CASSLPGHPKDRSYEQYV. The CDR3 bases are TGCGCCAGCAGCTTACCGGGACATCCTAAGGACAGATCCTACGAGCAGTACGTC.